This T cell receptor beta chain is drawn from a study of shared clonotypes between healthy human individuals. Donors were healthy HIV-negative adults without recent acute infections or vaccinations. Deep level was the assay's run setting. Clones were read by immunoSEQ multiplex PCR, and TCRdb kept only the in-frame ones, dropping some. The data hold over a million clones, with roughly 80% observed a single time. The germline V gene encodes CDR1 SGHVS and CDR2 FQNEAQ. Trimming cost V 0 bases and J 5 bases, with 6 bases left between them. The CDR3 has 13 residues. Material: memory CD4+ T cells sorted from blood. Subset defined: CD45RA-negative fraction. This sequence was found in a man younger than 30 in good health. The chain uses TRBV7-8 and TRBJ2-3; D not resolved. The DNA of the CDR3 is TGTGCCAGCAGCTTAGCGGGCTTAGATACGCAGTATTTT. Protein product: CASSLAGLDTQYF.